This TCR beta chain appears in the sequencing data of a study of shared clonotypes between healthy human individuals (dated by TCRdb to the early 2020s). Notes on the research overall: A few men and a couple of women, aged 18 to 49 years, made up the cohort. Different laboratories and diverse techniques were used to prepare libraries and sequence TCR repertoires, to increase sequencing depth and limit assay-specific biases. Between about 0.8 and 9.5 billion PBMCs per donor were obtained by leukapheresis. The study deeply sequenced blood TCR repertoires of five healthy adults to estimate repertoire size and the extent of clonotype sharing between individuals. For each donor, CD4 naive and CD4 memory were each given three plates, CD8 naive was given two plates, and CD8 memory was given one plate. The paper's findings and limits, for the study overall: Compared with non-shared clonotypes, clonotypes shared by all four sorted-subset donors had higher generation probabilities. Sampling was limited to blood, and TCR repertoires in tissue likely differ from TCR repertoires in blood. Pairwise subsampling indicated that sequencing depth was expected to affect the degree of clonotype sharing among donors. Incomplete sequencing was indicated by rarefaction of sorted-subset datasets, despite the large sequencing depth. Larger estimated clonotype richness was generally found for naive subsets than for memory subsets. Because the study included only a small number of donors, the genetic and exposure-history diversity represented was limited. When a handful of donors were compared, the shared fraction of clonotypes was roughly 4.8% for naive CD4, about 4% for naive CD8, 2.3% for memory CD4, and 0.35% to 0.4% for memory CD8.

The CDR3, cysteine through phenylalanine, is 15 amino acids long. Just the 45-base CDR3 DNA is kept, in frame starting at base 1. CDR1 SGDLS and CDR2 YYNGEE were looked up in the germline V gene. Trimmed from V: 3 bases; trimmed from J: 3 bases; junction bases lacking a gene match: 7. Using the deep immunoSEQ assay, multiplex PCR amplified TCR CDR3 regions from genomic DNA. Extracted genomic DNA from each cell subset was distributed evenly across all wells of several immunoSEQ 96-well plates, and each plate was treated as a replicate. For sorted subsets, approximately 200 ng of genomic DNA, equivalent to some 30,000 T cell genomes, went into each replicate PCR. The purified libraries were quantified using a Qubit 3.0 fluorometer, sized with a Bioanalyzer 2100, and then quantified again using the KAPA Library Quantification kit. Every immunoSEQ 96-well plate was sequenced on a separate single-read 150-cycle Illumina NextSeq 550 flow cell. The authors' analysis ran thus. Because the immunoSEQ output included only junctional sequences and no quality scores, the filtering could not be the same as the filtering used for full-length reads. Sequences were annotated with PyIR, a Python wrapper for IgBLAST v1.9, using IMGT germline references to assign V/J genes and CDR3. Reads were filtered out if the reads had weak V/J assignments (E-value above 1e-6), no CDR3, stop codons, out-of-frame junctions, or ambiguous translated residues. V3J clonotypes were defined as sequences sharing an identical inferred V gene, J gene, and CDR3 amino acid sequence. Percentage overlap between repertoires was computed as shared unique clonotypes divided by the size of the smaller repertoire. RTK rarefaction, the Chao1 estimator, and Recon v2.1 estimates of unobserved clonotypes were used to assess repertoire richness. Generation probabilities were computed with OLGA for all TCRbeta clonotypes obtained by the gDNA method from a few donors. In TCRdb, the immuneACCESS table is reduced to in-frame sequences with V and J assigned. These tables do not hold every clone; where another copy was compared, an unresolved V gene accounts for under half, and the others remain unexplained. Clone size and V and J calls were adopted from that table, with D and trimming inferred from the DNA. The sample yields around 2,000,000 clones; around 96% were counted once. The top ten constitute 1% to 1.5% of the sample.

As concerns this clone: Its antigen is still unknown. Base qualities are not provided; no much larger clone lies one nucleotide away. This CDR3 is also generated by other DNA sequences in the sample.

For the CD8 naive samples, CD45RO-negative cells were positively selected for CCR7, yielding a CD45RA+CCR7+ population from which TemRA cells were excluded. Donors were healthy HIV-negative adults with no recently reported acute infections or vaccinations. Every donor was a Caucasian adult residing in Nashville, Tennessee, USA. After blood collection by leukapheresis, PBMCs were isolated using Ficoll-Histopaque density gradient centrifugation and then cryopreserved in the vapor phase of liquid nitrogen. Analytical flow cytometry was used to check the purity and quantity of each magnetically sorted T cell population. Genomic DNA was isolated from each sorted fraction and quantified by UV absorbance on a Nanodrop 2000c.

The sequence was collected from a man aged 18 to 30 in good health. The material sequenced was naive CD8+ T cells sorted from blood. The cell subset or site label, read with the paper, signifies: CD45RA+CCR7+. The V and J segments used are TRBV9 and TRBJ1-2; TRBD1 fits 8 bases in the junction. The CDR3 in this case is CASSDPGTGDYGYTF. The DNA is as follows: TGTGCCAGCAGCGACCCCGGGACAGGTGACTATGGCTACACCTTC.